These T cell receptor beta chains were read from a single sample in a study of identical twins. TCRdb itself ran the 5' RACE reads through MiXCR, one entry per CDR3 protein. The sample lists about 570,000 distinct CDR3 sequences, roughly 9.9% occurring once. The data were also submitted as part of a second study, on yellow fever vaccine responses in identical twins.

The sequenced sample consisted of PBMCs. The source of these receptors is a woman aged 18-29 years in good health. Both conserved end residues are part of each CDR3. A D gene is named only where the DNA matches it firmly. Rows give clone size only sometimes, using once, few, many, or a class for an expanded clone.

clone_size: few
cdr3_length: 15
d_call: NA
v_call: TRBV5-1
j_call: TRBJ1-2
cdr3_aa: CASSLTQGSSYGYTF
cdr3_nt: TGCGCCAGCAGCCTAACACAGGGTTCGAGCTATGGCTACACCTTC

clone_size: NA
cdr3_length: 12
d_call: NA
v_call: TRBV15
j_call: TRBJ2-3
cdr3_aa: CATSRGELPQYF
cdr3_nt: TGTGCCACCAGCAGAGGGGAGTTACCGCAGTATTTT

clone_size: few
cdr3_length: 17
d_call: TRBD2
v_call: TRBV12-3/TRBV12-4
j_call: TRBJ2-7
cdr3_aa: CASSLAGASGGQNEQYF
cdr3_nt: TGTGCCAGCAGTTTAGCAGGGGCTAGCGGGGGCCAGAACGAGCAGTACTTC

clone_size: NA
cdr3_length: 13
d_call: NA
v_call: TRBV27
j_call: TRBJ2-3
cdr3_aa: CASRRRGKDTQYF
cdr3_nt: TGTGCCAGCAGAAGGCGGGGTAAAGATACGCAGTATTTT

clone_size: few
cdr3_length: 16
d_call: NA
v_call: TRBV7-2
j_call: TRBJ2-2
cdr3_aa: CASSQSVPLGAGELFF
cdr3_nt: TGTGCCAGCAGCCAAAGCGTACCGTTGGGAGCCGGGGAGCTGTTTTTT

clone_size: NA
cdr3_length: 14
d_call: NA
v_call: TRBV7-9
j_call: TRBJ1-4
cdr3_aa: CASSQTEGKEKLFF
cdr3_nt: TGTGCCAGCAGCCAGACGGAGGGCAAAGAAAAACTGTTTTTT

clone_size: few
cdr3_length: 16
d_call: NA
v_call: TRBV2
j_call: TRBJ2-1
cdr3_aa: CASSEIGRDQLNEQFF
cdr3_nt: TGTGCCAGCAGTGAAATAGGAAGGGATCAACTTAATGAGCAGTTCTTC

clone_size: NA
cdr3_length: 14
d_call: NA
v_call: TRBV5-5
j_call: TRBJ2-5
cdr3_aa: CASSLDGRRETQYF
cdr3_nt: TGTGCCAGCAGCTTGGATGGGCGTCGGGAGACCCAGTACTTC

clone_size: many
cdr3_length: 13
d_call: TRBD1
v_call: TRBV6-1
j_call: TRBJ2-4
cdr3_aa: CASRGTDRNIQYF
cdr3_nt: TGTGCCAGCAGGGGGACAGATCGGAACATTCAGTACTTC

clone_size: many
cdr3_length: 15
d_call: NA
v_call: TRBV28
j_call: TRBJ1-2
cdr3_aa: CASSLSAGAGYGYTF
cdr3_nt: TGTGCCAGCAGTTTGTCGGCAGGGGCCGGCTATGGCTACACCTTC

clone_size: NA
cdr3_length: 19
d_call: TRBD1
v_call: TRBV20-1
j_call: TRBJ1-4
cdr3_aa: CRALAFKTGGFATNEKLFF
cdr3_nt: TGCAGGGCCCTTGCCTTTAAGACAGGGGGATTTGCAACTAATGAAAAACTGTTTTTT

clone_size: few
cdr3_length: 14
d_call: NA
v_call: TRBV7-9
j_call: TRBJ2-3
cdr3_aa: CASSLAIRVDTQYF
cdr3_nt: TGTGCCAGCAGCTTAGCGATCAGGGTCGATACGCAGTATTTT

clone_size: few
cdr3_length: 15
d_call: NA
v_call: TRBV3-1
j_call: TRBJ2-1
cdr3_aa: CASSQSSVPRVKQFF
cdr3_nt: TGTGCCAGCAGCCAATCGTCCGTCCCGAGGGTCAAGCAGTTCTTC

clone_size: few
cdr3_length: 16
d_call: NA
v_call: TRBV27
j_call: TRBJ1-2
cdr3_aa: CASSPTNRVLDYGYTF
cdr3_nt: TGTGCCAGCAGTCCGACTAACAGGGTTTTGGACTATGGCTACACCTTC

clone_size: NA
cdr3_length: 14
d_call: TRBD2
v_call: TRBV15
j_call: TRBJ2-3
cdr3_aa: CATSSGTSPDTQYF
cdr3_nt: TGTGCCACCAGTAGCGGGACTAGTCCCGATACGCAGTATTTT

clone_size: NA
cdr3_length: 16
d_call: TRBD1
v_call: TRBV4-3
j_call: TRBJ2-2
cdr3_aa: CASRPDRGLLGGELFF
cdr3_nt: TGCGCCAGCAGACCCGACAGGGGGCTCCTTGGCGGGGAGCTGTTTTTT

clone_size: NA
cdr3_length: 14
d_call: TRBD2
v_call: TRBV18
j_call: TRBJ2-5
cdr3_aa: CASSPTSVPETQYF
cdr3_nt: TGTGCCAGCTCACCTACTAGCGTCCCAGAGACCCAGTACTTC

clone_size: NA
cdr3_length: 14
d_call: NA
v_call: TRBV7-2
j_call: TRBJ2-7
cdr3_aa: CASSSRTTAYEQYF
cdr3_nt: TGTGCCAGCAGCTCCCGGACTACCGCCTACGAGCAGTACTTC

clone_size: many
cdr3_length: 15
d_call: NA
v_call: TRBV20-1
j_call: TRBJ1-5
cdr3_aa: CSLGAGPAKSQPQHF
cdr3_nt: TGCAGCTTAGGGGCGGGGCCGGCAAAGAGTCAGCCCCAGCATTTT

clone_size: many
cdr3_length: 14
d_call: NA
v_call: TRBV7-6
j_call: TRBJ2-2
cdr3_aa: CASSSSMGFGELFF
cdr3_nt: TGTGCCAGCAGCTCCTCGATGGGATTCGGGGAGCTGTTTTTT

clone_size: few
cdr3_length: 14
d_call: NA
v_call: TRBV20-1
j_call: TRBJ2-1
cdr3_aa: CSARGESSYNEQFF
cdr3_nt: TGCAGTGCTAGGGGCGAAAGCTCCTACAATGAGCAGTTCTTC

clone_size: few
cdr3_length: 13
d_call: NA
v_call: TRBV28
j_call: TRBJ1-2
cdr3_aa: CASLAGGAYGYTF
cdr3_nt: TGTGCCAGCCTCGCCGGGGGGGCCTATGGCTACACCTTC

clone_size: many
cdr3_length: 14
d_call: NA
v_call: TRBV20-1
j_call: TRBJ2-1
cdr3_aa: CSASQTVSYNEQFF
cdr3_nt: TGCAGTGCTAGTCAAACGGTATCATACAATGAGCAGTTCTTC

clone_size: few
cdr3_length: 21
d_call: TRBD2
v_call: TRBV6-1
j_call: TRBJ2-7
cdr3_aa: CASRRRASGDGGVLSSYEQYF
cdr3_nt: TGTGCCAGCAGGAGAAGAGCTAGCGGGGACGGGGGAGTGTTGAGCTCCTACGAGCAGTACTTC

clone_size: many
cdr3_length: 15
d_call: TRBD2
v_call: TRBV27
j_call: TRBJ2-1
cdr3_aa: CASSLYDGRVAEQFF
cdr3_nt: TGTGCCAGCAGTTTATACGACGGGAGGGTGGCTGAGCAGTTCTTC

clone_size: few
cdr3_length: 18
d_call: TRBD2
v_call: TRBV5-6
j_call: TRBJ2-1
cdr3_aa: CASSSGTSGRGFIGEQFF
cdr3_nt: TGTGCCAGCAGTTCCGGGACTAGCGGGAGAGGGTTTATTGGTGAGCAGTTCTTC

clone_size: few
cdr3_length: 16
d_call: TRBD1
v_call: TRBV7-8
j_call: TRBJ1-5
cdr3_aa: CASSDHRGYSNQPQHF
cdr3_nt: TGTGCCAGCAGCGACCACAGGGGCTATAGCAATCAGCCCCAGCATTTT

clone_size: few
cdr3_length: 18
d_call: TRBD2
v_call: TRBV7-3
j_call: TRBJ2-2
cdr3_aa: CASSLRVPSGANTGELFF
cdr3_nt: TGTGCCAGCAGCTTAAGGGTACCTAGCGGGGCGAACACCGGGGAGCTGTTTTTT

clone_size: few
cdr3_length: 16
d_call: TRBD2
v_call: TRBV14
j_call: TRBJ2-1
cdr3_aa: CASSQQGLPGGDEQFF
cdr3_nt: TGTGCCAGCAGCCAACAGGGACTACCGGGGGGGGATGAGCAGTTCTTC

clone_size: few
cdr3_length: 18
d_call: TRBD2
v_call: TRBV20-1
j_call: TRBJ2-7
cdr3_aa: CSASPLLGGLGPLYEQYF
cdr3_nt: TGCAGTGCTAGTCCCCTCCTAGGGGGACTAGGACCACTCTACGAGCAGTACTTC

clone_size: few
cdr3_length: 13
d_call: NA
v_call: TRBV12-3/TRBV12-4
j_call: TRBJ1-4
cdr3_aa: CASSPQVNEKLFF
cdr3_nt: TGTGCCAGCAGCCCACAGGTTAATGAAAAACTGTTTTTT

clone_size: few
cdr3_length: 16
d_call: NA
v_call: TRBV5-1
j_call: TRBJ2-7
cdr3_aa: CASSLATRQFSYEQYF
cdr3_nt: TGCGCCAGCAGCTTGGCCACCCGACAGTTCTCCTACGAGCAGTACTTC

clone_size: many
cdr3_length: 15
d_call: NA
v_call: TRBV5-1
j_call: TRBJ2-2
cdr3_aa: CASSFIGGDTGELFF
cdr3_nt: TGCGCCAGCAGCTTTATAGGTGGAGACACCGGGGAGCTGTTTTTT

clone_size: NA
cdr3_length: 14
d_call: NA
v_call: TRBV6-2/TRBV6-3
j_call: TRBJ2-7
cdr3_aa: CASSYSFRSYEQYF
cdr3_nt: TGTGCCAGCAGTTACTCCTTCAGGTCCTACGAGCAGTACTTC

clone_size: many
cdr3_length: 15
d_call: TRBD2
v_call: TRBV10-3
j_call: TRBJ2-1
cdr3_aa: CAISGELAGDNEQFF
cdr3_nt: TGTGCCATCAGTGGGGAGCTAGCGGGAGACAATGAGCAGTTCTTC

clone_size: few
cdr3_length: 18
d_call: TRBD1
v_call: TRBV14
j_call: TRBJ2-6
cdr3_aa: CASSPLGQGISGANVLTF
cdr3_nt: TGTGCCAGCAGCCCCCTGGGACAGGGGATCTCTGGGGCCAACGTCCTGACTTTC

clone_size: NA
cdr3_length: 15
d_call: NA
v_call: TRBV6-5
j_call: TRBJ1-5
cdr3_aa: CASSDSGDPGQPQHF
cdr3_nt: TGTGCCAGCAGTGACTCAGGGGATCCGGGCCAGCCCCAGCATTTT

clone_size: few
cdr3_length: 13
d_call: TRBD2
v_call: TRBV5-6
j_call: TRBJ2-1
cdr3_aa: CASVAGDYNEQFF
cdr3_nt: TGTGCCAGCGTAGCGGGGGACTACAATGAGCAGTTCTTC

clone_size: NA
cdr3_length: 14
d_call: NA
v_call: TRBV6-1
j_call: TRBJ1-5
cdr3_aa: CASRLQGGSQPQHF
cdr3_nt: TGTGCCAGCAGGCTACAGGGAGGTAGCCAGCCCCAGCATTTT

clone_size: many
cdr3_length: 14
d_call: TRBD1
v_call: TRBV12-3/TRBV12-4
j_call: TRBJ1-2
cdr3_aa: CASSLGNRGRGYTF
cdr3_nt: TGTGCCAGCAGTTTAGGGAACAGGGGTAGAGGCTACACCTTC

clone_size: many
cdr3_length: 16
d_call: NA
v_call: TRBV11-1
j_call: TRBJ2-2
cdr3_aa: CASSLRRSPNTGELFF
cdr3_nt: TGTGCCAGCAGCTTAAGAAGGAGCCCGAACACCGGGGAGCTGTTTTTT

clone_size: few
cdr3_length: 17
d_call: TRBD2
v_call: TRBV4-3
j_call: TRBJ2-1
cdr3_aa: CASSSRLAGDSYNEQFF
cdr3_nt: TGCGCCAGCAGCAGCCGACTAGCGGGCGACTCCTACAATGAGCAGTTCTTC

clone_size: many
cdr3_length: 14
d_call: NA
v_call: TRBV14
j_call: TRBJ2-7
cdr3_aa: CASSYQGPNPKRYF
cdr3_nt: TGTGCCAGCAGCTACCAGGGTCCAAATCCCAAGCGGTACTTC

clone_size: many
cdr3_length: 15
d_call: NA
v_call: TRBV7-9
j_call: TRBJ1-3
cdr3_aa: CASSTVGFSGNTIYF
cdr3_nt: TGTGCCAGCAGCACCGTAGGCTTCTCTGGAAACACCATATATTTT

clone_size: few
cdr3_length: 15
d_call: TRBD2
v_call: TRBV12-3/TRBV12-4
j_call: TRBJ2-3
cdr3_aa: CASRSGGAGADTQYF
cdr3_nt: TGTGCCAGCAGAAGCGGGGGGGCCGGGGCAGATACGCAGTATTTT

clone_size: few
cdr3_length: 15
d_call: NA
v_call: TRBV11-2
j_call: TRBJ2-7
cdr3_aa: CASSFRYGGFYEQYF
cdr3_nt: TGTGCCAGCAGCTTTAGGTACGGGGGCTTTTACGAGCAGTACTTC

clone_size: few
cdr3_length: 15
d_call: NA
v_call: TRBV12-3/TRBV12-4
j_call: TRBJ2-7
cdr3_aa: CASSPLAVFSYEQYF
cdr3_nt: TGTGCCAGCAGTCCACTAGCTGTGTTTTCCTACGAGCAGTACTTC

clone_size: NA
cdr3_length: 15
d_call: NA
v_call: TRBV12-3/TRBV12-4
j_call: TRBJ2-2
cdr3_aa: CATTESEKIFGELFF
cdr3_nt: TGTGCCACAACAGAGTCGGAGAAAATTTTCGGGGAGCTGTTTTTT

clone_size: NA
cdr3_length: 15
d_call: NA
v_call: TRBV12-3/TRBV12-4
j_call: TRBJ2-1
cdr3_aa: CASSLGLNAYNEQFF
cdr3_nt: TGTGCCAGCAGTTTAGGACTCAATGCCTACAATGAGCAGTTCTTC

clone_size: few
cdr3_length: 15
d_call: TRBD2
v_call: TRBV20-1
j_call: TRBJ2-3
cdr3_aa: CSAMTSGRLTDTQYF
cdr3_nt: TGCAGTGCTATGACTAGCGGGAGACTCACAGATACGCAGTATTTT